The T cell receptor beta chain described here comes from a study of cytomegalovirus exposure and HLA in healthy donors. Points on this clone: The antigen is not known.

PCR used 60 Vbeta primers and 13 Jbeta primers. Authors' methods: Later analysis identified tens of millions of unique TCR beta chains, about 12 million shared. Generated by immunoSEQ multiplex PCR, the TCRdb table keeps only in-frame clones and is missing some. Clone size and the V and J calls come from that table; the DNA yielded D and trimming. This sample's table reports 150,000 or so clones. Study-wide points: For cytomegalovirus status, the classifier reportedly gave diagnoses with high specificity and sensitivity. The study listed some 160 cytomegalovirus-associated TCR beta chains.

Sequenced sample: PBMCs. The origin of this receptor is a woman in her fifties or sixties in good health and CMV-seronegative.

The CDR3 here is CASTLSLARQETQYF. The CDR3 DNA sequence: TGTGCCAGCACCCTATCCCTAGCGCGTCAAGAGACCCAGTACTTC. This rearrangement joins TRBV28 to TRBJ2-5; TRBD2 is a possible D gene (6 bases). V gave up 7 bases and J gave up 2 bases, with 17 bases separating them. The CDR3 contains 15 residues. From germline, CDR1 is MDHEN and CDR2 SYDVKM.